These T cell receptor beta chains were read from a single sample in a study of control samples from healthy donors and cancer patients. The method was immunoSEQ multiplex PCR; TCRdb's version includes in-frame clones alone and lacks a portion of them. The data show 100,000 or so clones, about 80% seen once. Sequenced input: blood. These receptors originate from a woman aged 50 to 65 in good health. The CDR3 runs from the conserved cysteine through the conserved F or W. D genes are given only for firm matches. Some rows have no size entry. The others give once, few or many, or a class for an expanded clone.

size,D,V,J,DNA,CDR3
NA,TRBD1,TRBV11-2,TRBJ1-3,TGTGCCAGCAGCCCCCGGACAGGGCCGGACGGAAACACCATATATTTT,CASSPRTGPDGNTIYF
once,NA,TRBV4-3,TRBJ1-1,TGCGCCAGCAGCCAAGATTTGGACACTGAAGCTTTCTTT,CASSQDLDTEAFF
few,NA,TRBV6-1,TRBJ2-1,TGTGCCAGCAGTGATTGGGCGGTCAATGAGCAGTTCTTC,CASSDWAVNEQFF
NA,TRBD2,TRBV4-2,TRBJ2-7,TGTGCCAGCAGCCAAGATCCGAGCGGGGGATACTACGAGCAGTACTTC,CASSQDPSGGYYEQYF
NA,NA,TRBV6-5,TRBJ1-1,TGTGCCAGCAGTTCCCGGACAGCTGAAGCTTTCTTT,CASSSRTAEAFF
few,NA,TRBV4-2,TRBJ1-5,TGTGCCAGCAGCCAAGACAACAATCAGCCCCAGCATTTT,CASSQDNNQPQHF
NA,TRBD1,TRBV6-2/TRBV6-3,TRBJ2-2,TGTGCCAGCAGTTACGGGAACAGGGGTGCGAACACCGGGGAGCTGTTTTTT,CASSYGNRGANTGELFF
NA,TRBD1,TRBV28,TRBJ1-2,TGTGCCAGCAGTACTCGGTCGGGACAGGGGGGAAGGGGCTACACCTTC,CASSTRSGQGGRGYTF
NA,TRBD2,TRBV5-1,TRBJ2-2,TGCGCCAGCAGCTCCTCTAGCGGAACGAACACCGGGGAGCTGTTTTTT,CASSSSSGTNTGELFF
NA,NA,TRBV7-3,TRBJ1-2,TGTGCCAGCAGTGCCGGCCCTGACTATGGCTACACCTTC,CASSAGPDYGYTF
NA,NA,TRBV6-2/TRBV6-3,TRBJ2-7,TGTGCCAGCAGTTCCGACAGTTCCCACGAGCAGTACTTC,CASSSDSSHEQYF
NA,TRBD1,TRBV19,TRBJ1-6,TGTGCCAGCAGGACAGGGGTCATCTCACCCCTCCACTTT,CASRTGVISPLHF
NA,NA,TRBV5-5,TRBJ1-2,TGTGCCAGCAGCTTGGGGGGAGCATATGGCTACACCTTC,CASSLGGAYGYTF
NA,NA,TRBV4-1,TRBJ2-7,TGCGCCAGCAGCCAAGACCCCGACAGTTCCTACGAGCAGTACTTC,CASSQDPDSSYEQYF
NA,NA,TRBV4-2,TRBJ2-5,TGTGCCAGCAGCCAAGATCAAGGGAGAGGCAAAGAGACCCAGTACTTC,CASSQDQGRGKETQYF
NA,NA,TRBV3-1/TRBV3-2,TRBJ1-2,TGTGCCAGCAGCCGCAGACAGGATGGCTACACCTTC,CASSRRQDGYTF
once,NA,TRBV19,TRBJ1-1,TGTGCCAGTAGTATCCGTCGGGGTGAAGCTTTCTTT,CASSIRRGEAFF
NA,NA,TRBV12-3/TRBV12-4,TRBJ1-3,TGTGCCAGCAGCTATGGAGGAAACACCATATATTTT,CASSYGGNTIYF
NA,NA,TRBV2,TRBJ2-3,TGTGCCAGCAGTGAGCGGCACTTCACAGATACGCAGTATTTT,CASSERHFTDTQYF
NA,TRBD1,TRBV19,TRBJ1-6,TGTGCCAGTAGTAATGGACAGGGGAATTCACCCCTCCACTTT,CASSNGQGNSPLHF
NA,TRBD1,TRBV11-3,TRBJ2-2,TGTGCCAGCAGCCCGGACAGGGGGCTGATCAGGGAGCTGTTTTTT,CASSPDRGLIRELFF
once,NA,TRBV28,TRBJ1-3,TGTGCCAGCAGTTTATTCTGGGAAGGTTCGGGAAACACCATATATTTT,CASSLFWEGSGNTIYF
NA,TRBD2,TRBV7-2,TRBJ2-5,TGTGCCAGCAGCTTAGTTTGGGGGGGCCAAGAGACCCAGTACTTC,CASSLVWGGQETQYF
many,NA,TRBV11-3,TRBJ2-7,TGTGCCAGCAGCTTAGATCGGGATCAGTACTTC,CASSLDRDQYF
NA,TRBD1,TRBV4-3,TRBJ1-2,TGCGCCAGCAGCCAGGCCGGGACAGGGAGGAACTATGGCTACACCTTC,CASSQAGTGRNYGYTF
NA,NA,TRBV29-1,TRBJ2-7,TGCAGCGTTGGGGTAAAGGCTATATCCTACGAGCAGTACTTC,CSVGVKAISYEQYF
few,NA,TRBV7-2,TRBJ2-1,TGTGCCAGCAGCCCGGGTAGCGGCTCCTACAATGAGCAGTTCTTC,CASSPGSGSYNEQFF
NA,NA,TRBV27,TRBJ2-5,TGTGCCAGCAGCCATAGCGGTGGGGGAGAGACCCAGTACTTC,CASSHSGGGETQYF
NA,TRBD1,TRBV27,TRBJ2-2,TGTGCCAGCAGTCCTCAGGGGGCTCGAAGCATATACACCGGGGAGCTGTTTTTT,CASSPQGARSIYTGELFF
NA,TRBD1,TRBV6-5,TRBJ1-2,TGTGCCAGCAATCAGGGGGGTAGCTACACCTTC,CASNQGGSYTF
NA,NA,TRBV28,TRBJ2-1,TGTGCCAGCAGTCCGTCCGGCGGGGGCCTCTACAATGAGCAGTTCTTC,CASSPSGGGLYNEQFF
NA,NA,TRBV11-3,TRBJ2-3,TGTGCCAGCAGCCCGGACTACCCGACTAGTACAGATACGCAGTATTTT,CASSPDYPTSTDTQYF
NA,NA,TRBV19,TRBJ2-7,TGTGCCAGTAGAGAGAGACGGAGCTCCTACGAGCAGTACTTC,CASRERRSSYEQYF
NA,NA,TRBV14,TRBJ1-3,TGTGCCAGCAGCCAACTTATGGGCTTCGGGGTCTTATATTTT,CASSQLMGFGVLYF
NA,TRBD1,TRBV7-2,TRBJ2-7,TGTGCCAGCAGCATGACCGGGACAGGGGGCTACGAGCAGTACTTC,CASSMTGTGGYEQYF
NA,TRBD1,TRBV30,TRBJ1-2,TGTGCCTGGAGTGATTCTGGGACAGGGGGCGTATGGGATGGCTACACCTTC,CAWSDSGTGGVWDGYTF
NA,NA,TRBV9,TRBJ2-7,TGTGCCAGCAGCGTAGATGGACGGACTGCCTACGAGCAGTACTTC,CASSVDGRTAYEQYF
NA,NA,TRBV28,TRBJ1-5,TGTGCCAGCAGTTTTATCCAGGGGTTGAGCAATCAGCCCCAGCATTTT,CASSFIQGLSNQPQHF
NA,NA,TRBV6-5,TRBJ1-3,TGTGCCACAAAACCGCAGGGGAGCTCTGGAAACACCATATATTTT,CATKPQGSSGNTIYF
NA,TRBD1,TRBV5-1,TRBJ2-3,TGCGCCAGCAGCTTGGTCGGGGACAGTAGCACAGATACGCAGTATTTT,CASSLVGDSSTDTQYF
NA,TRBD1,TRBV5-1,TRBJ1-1,TGCGCCAGCAGCTTGGACAGGGGGCTGAACACTGAAGCTTTCTTT,CASSLDRGLNTEAFF
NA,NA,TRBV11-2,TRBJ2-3,TGTGCCAGCAGTCCCCGCTTACGCACAGATACGCAGTATTTT,CASSPRLRTDTQYF